The entry below gives a single T cell receptor beta chain sequence along with its context. Extracted RNA was reverse transcribed, and the resulting cDNA served as sequencing template. This table comes from immunoSEQ multiplex PCR, and its TCRdb copy is limited to in-frame clones, with some not included. Among 150,000 or so clones, over 80% were seen once, and the ten largest hold more than 13%. This entry is derived from a study of CD8+ T cells in alopecia areata. The source material was CD8+ T cells sorted from blood, sampled at week 0. This sequence originates from a human donor with alopecia areata.

CDR3 sequence: CASSLYTGELFF. In DNA form, the CDR3 reads TGTGCCAGCAGCTTATACACCGGGGAGCTGTTTTTT. The J gene is TRBJ2-2, the V gene TRBV5-6; D not certain. This CDR3 has 12 amino acids. V dropped 2 bases and J dropped 3 bases, with 2 bases sitting between them. Germline CDR1 reads SGHDT; CDR2 reads YYEEEE.